A single sample gave rise to the 11 T cell receptor beta chains below, sequenced in a study of T cell responses to AZD1222 COVID-19 vaccine. Produced via immunoSEQ multiplex PCR; TCRdb's table is partial and in-frame only. The sample comprises some 150,000 clones, roughly 90% of which are singletons, and 1.6% rests with the top ten. The specimen comprised peripheral blood, sampled on day 0 of AZD1222 vaccination. These receptors all stem from an adult in good health.

The chain combines TRBV30 with TRBJ1-2, with D uncertain. Germline CDR1 is GTSNPN and CDR2 is SVGIG (reference sequence). CDR3 length: 14 amino acids. Trimming took off 0 bases at V and 8 bases at J, with 16 bases between the two ends. The CDR3 is CAWSVSQPRRGYTF. The CDR3 DNA reads TGTGCCTGGAGTGTAAGCCAGCCCAGGAGAGGCTACACCTTC.

The J gene is TRBJ2-7, the V gene TRBV19; D is uncertain. The CDR3 is 12 amino acids. Looked up from germline, CDR1 is LNHDA and CDR2 is SQIVND (reference sequence). V dropped 3 bases and J dropped 6 bases, with 9 bases sitting between them. CDR3 coding DNA: TGTGCCAGTAGTATCCGTGGCCTCGAGCAGTACTTC. It specifies CASSIRGLEQYF.

This clone appeared once. The chain carries TRBV18 and TRBJ2-1; D tentatively reads TRBD1 or TRBD2 (6 bases each). Germline V gene data show CDR1 as KGHSH and CDR2 as LQKENI. This CDR3 is built from 17 residues. V lost 0 bases, J lost 6 bases, and 18 bases lay in between. The CDR3: CASSPPIGGASFNEQFF. The CDR3 DNA sequence: TGTGCCAGCTCACCACCGATCGGGGGCGCGTCGTTCAATGAGCAGTTCTTC.

CDR3 DNA: TGTGCCAGCAGCTATTCTAGCGGAAACTACAATGAGCAGTTCTTC. It encodes CASSYSSGNYNEQFF. J is TRBJ2-1 and V is TRBV7-3; 7 positions match TRBD2. Germline loops: CDR1 SGHTA, CDR2 FQGTGA. The CDR3 consists of 15 residues. After removal of 4 bases from V and 3 bases from J, the junction contained 6 bases not matched to a gene.

This clone was picked up one time. The V gene is TRBV5-1, the J gene TRBJ2-7; 7 bases line up with TRBD2. The CDR3 is 16 amino acids. In germline, CDR1 is SGHRS, CDR2 YFSETQ. V lost 2 bases and J lost 6; bases outside the gene matches: 14. The CDR3 region has the DNA TGCGCCAGCAGCTTTGGGCCGGCGGGAGAGGTGCCCGAGCAGTACTTC. Translating it yields CASSFGPAGEVPEQYF.

This rearrangement joins TRBV10-3 to TRBJ2-2, with D perhaps matching TRBD1 or TRBD2 (5 bases each). From germline, CDR1 is ENHRY and CDR2 SYGVKD. V gave up 10 bases and J gave up 2 bases, with 14 bases separating them. CDR3 size: 14 residues. The CDR3 spells CATLRGANTGELFF. The CDR3 DNA reads TGTGCCACCCTCCGAGGGGCTAACACCGGGGAGCTGTTTTTT.

V and J are TRBV19 and TRBJ1-1; the D gene is possibly TRBD1 (6 bases). Per the germline V gene, CDR1 is LNHDA and CDR2 is SQIVND (reference sequence). This CDR3 has 14 amino acids. Deletions cut 3 bases from V and 8 bases from J, with 16 bases between. The CDR3 region has the DNA TGTGCCAGTAGTATCGATGTCGAGGGGGGAGAAGCTTTCTTT. Its protein product is CASSIDVEGGEAFF. The complete variable domain, with remaining parts taken from reference TRBV19 and TRBJ1-1, reads DGGITQSPKYLFRKEGQNVTLSCEQNLNHDAMYWYRQDPGQGLRLIYYSQIVNDFQKGDIAEGYSVSREKKESFPLTVTSAQKNPTAFYLCASSIDVEGGEAFFGQGTRLTVV.

V and J are TRBV12-5 and TRBJ1-3; tentative D call: TRBD1 (6 bases). The CDR3 is 14 residues long. V lost 1 base and J lost 2, with 6 bases in between. Germline-derived CDR1 and CDR2 are LGHNT and FRNRAP. The CDR3 region is CASGLAGAGNTIYF. Written as DNA, the CDR3 is TGTGCTAGTGGTTTGGCAGGGGCTGGAAACACCATATATTTT.

The V gene is TRBV21-1, the J gene TRBJ2-5. TRBV21-1 is a listed pseudogene. The CDR3 is 17 amino acids. In nucleotides, the CDR3 is TGTGCCAGCAGCAAAGGTGGGGGAAAGGGATTAGGGGAGACCCAGTACTTC. Translating it yields CASSKGGGKGLGETQYF.

The gene calls are TRBV9 and TRBJ1-1; D is unresolved. Germline values: CDR1 SGDLS, CDR2 YYNGEE. The CDR3 extends over 13 amino acids. V lost 4 bases and J lost 3, with 10 bases in between. CDR3 bases: TGTGCCAGCAGCCCGCGGTTGGACACTGAAGCTTTCTTT. This gives the protein CASSPRLDTEAFF. The whole variable domain, remainder taken from reference TRBV9 and TRBJ1-1, is DSGVTQTPKHLITATGQRVTLRCSPRSGDLSVYWYQQSLDQGLQFLIQYYNGEERAKGNILERFSAQQFPDLHSELNLSSLELGDSALYFCASSPRLDTEAFFGQGTRLTVV.

The V and J genes are TRBV27 and TRBJ1-1; no firm D call. The CDR3 loop spans 16 amino acids. Germline CDR1 and CDR2: MNHEY and SMNVEV (reference sequence). Trimming cost V 2 bases and J 0 bases, with 13 bases left between them. The CDR3 sequence: CASSLRFSNMNTEAFF. DNA of the CDR3: TGTGCCAGCAGTTTACGGTTCAGTAACATGAACACTGAAGCTTTCTTT.